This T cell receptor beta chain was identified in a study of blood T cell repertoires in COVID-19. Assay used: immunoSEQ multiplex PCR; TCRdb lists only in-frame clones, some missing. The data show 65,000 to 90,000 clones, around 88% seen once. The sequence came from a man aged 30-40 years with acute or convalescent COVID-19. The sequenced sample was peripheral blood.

The CDR3 DNA follows: TGTGCCATCAGAGGACAGGGGACCGGGGAGCTGTTTTTT. Translating it yields CAIRGQGTGELFF. This rearrangement joins TRBV10-3 to TRBJ2-2; 9 nucleotides agree with TRBD1. This CDR3 region has 13 residues. Germline V gene data show CDR1 as ENHRY and CDR2 as SYGVKD. V lost 6 bases and J lost 5; bases outside the gene matches: 1.